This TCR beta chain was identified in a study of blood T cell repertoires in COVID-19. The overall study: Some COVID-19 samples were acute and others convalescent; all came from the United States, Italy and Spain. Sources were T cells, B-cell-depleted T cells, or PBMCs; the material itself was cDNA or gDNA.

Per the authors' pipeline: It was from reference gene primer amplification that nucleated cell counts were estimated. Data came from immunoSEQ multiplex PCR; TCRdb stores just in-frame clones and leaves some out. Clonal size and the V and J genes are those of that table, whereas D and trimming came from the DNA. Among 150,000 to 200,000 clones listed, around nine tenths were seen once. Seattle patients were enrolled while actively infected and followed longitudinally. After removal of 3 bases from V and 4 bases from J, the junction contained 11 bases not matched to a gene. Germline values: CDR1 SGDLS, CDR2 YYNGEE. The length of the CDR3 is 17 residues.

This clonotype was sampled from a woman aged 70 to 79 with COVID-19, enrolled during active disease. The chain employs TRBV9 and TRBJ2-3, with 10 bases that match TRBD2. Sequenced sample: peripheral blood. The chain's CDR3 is CASSASLSGGLSDTQYF. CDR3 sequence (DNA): TGTGCCAGCAGCGCTAGCCTTAGCGGGGGGCTCTCAGATACGCAGTATTTT. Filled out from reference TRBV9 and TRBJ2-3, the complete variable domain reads DSGVTQTPKHLITATGQRVTLRCSPRSGDLSVYWYQQSLDQGLQFLIQYYNGEERAKGNILERFSAQQFPDLHSELNLSSLELGDSALYFCASSASLSGGLSDTQYFGPGTRLTVL.